The rows below give T cell receptor beta chains drawn from one sample of a study of blood T cells in healthy people across ages. From the 5' RACE reads, TCRdb called clonotypes with MiXCR, one entry per CDR3 protein. The sample records 1.5 million to 2 million distinct CDR3 sequences, roughly 32% being singletons. The sample taken for sequencing was blood. The receptors shown here come from a woman aged 30 to 39 in good health. Both conserved end residues are part of each CDR3. The D gene is left open where the match is weak. The listing skips clone size in some rows; elsewhere it reads once, few, many or a size class.

few TRBJ1-2 TRBV7-2 - TGTGCCAGCAGCCAAAGTGGCGGGGGCACTGGCTACACCTTC CASSQSGGGTGYTF
few TRBJ1-2 TRBV6-1 - TGTGCCAGCAGTGCGCGGAGGGCCTATAACTATGGCTACACCTTC CASSARRAYNYGYTF
- TRBJ2-7 TRBV9 - TGTGCCAGCAGCGCAGACGGGGGAAGGTTCTTCGAGCAGTACTTC CASSADGGRFFEQYF
- TRBJ1-2 TRBV27 - TGTGCCAGCAGTCCAAACCGGGACACCCTCTATGGCTACACCTTC CASSPNRDTLYGYTF
many TRBJ2-5 TRBV7-8 - TGTGCCAGCAGTGTGGCCCAAGAGACCCAGTACTTC CASSVAQETQYF
- TRBJ2-7 TRBV3-1 - TGTGCCAGCAGCCAAGACCTCCGGGACCTCGCCTACGAGCAGTACTTC CASSQDLRDLAYEQYF
- TRBJ2-7 TRBV28 - TGTGCCAGCAGTCAAATGGTCGGGGTACAACACGAGCAGTACTTC CASSQMVGVQHEQYF
few TRBJ2-7 TRBV7-9 TRBD2 TGTGCCAGCAGCATTGGGACTAGCGGGATCGAGCAGTACTTC CASSIGTSGIEQYF
- TRBJ2-7 TRBV5-6 - TGTGCCAGCAGCTTGGTAATAAGATCCTACGAGCAGTACTTC CASSLVIRSYEQYF
- TRBJ1-2 TRBV7-2 - TGTGCCAGCAGCCCCGAAATCCGGCCCCTGGGGGGCTACACCTTC CASSPEIRPLGGYTF
- TRBJ2-3 TRBV20-1 - TGCAGTGCTAGCGGGGGCGGGGGACCCACAGATACGCAGTATTTT CSASGGGGPTDTQYF
- TRBJ1-1 TRBV28 TRBD1 TGTGCCAGCAGTTCTCCTAGACAGGGGGCCATGGGCACTGAAGCTTTCTTT CASSSPRQGAMGTEAFF
few TRBJ2-7 TRBV27 - TGTGCCAGCAGTATGCCGGGGCCCTCGGAGCAGTACTTC CASSMPGPSEQYF
few TRBJ2-5 TRBV6-5 TRBD2 TGTGCCAGCAGTTACACGACTAGCGGGGGCGGTGAGCAGTACTTC CASSYTTSGGGEQYF
- TRBJ2-3 TRBV11-2 - TGTGCCAGCAGCTTAGATTCGACAGGACGTACTAGCACAGATACGCAGTATTTT CASSLDSTGRTSTDTQYF
- TRBJ1-2 TRBV27 - TGTGCCAGCAGTCCCTCTCCAGGGTTCTATGGCTACACCTTC CASSPSPGFYGYTF
- TRBJ2-7 TRBV9 TRBD1 TGTGCCAGCAGCGCGGCGACAGGGTTCAGCGAGCAGTACTTC CASSAATGFSEQYF
few TRBJ2-7 TRBV6-6 TRBD1 TGTGCCAGCAGCGATCCCGATGGGACAGTCTCCTACGAGCAGTACTTC CASSDPDGTVSYEQYF
- TRBJ2-5 TRBV3-1 - TGTGCCAGCAGCCGATCAGGGGGGGACCAGTACTTC CASSRSGGDQYF
- TRBJ2-3 TRBV7-3 - TGTTCCAGCAGCTTATCCAGGGGGGCAACAGATACGCAGTATTTT CSSSLSRGATDTQYF
- TRBJ2-3 TRBV20-1 TRBD2 TGCAGTGCTCTCGGGACTAGCGGGGGCACAGATACGCAGTATTTT CSALGTSGGTDTQYF
- TRBJ2-5 TRBV13 - TGTGCCAGCAGCTTAGGAGGGCATAGAGGGGCGGAGACCCAGTACTTC CASSLGGHRGAETQYF
once TRBJ2-7 TRBV27 - TGTGCCAGCAGTCCGTCGGCAGGGGATTACTCCTACGAGCAGTACTTC CASSPSAGDYSYEQYF
- TRBJ2-4 TRBV7-9 - TGTGCCAGCAGCTTAGATGGGATTCGGGACATTCAGCACTTC CASSLDGIRDIQHF
few TRBJ2-3 TRBV28 TRBD2 TGTGCCAGCAGTTTGGGAGGGACTAGCGGTCCAGATACGCAGTATTTT CASSLGGTSGPDTQYF
few TRBJ2-1 TRBV12-3/TRBV12-4 TRBD2 TGTGCCAGCTCGGGACTAGAGAAGACCCGTGAGGTGTTCTTC CASSGLEKTREVFF
once TRBJ2-7 TRBV6-2/TRBV6-3 - TGTGCCAACAGTTACTCAAATACAGGGCTCGAGCAGTACTTC CANSYSNTGLEQYF
- TRBJ2-7 TRBV5-1 - TGCGCCAGCAGCCCGGGACGGGGAGACTCCGAGCAGTACTTC CASSPGRGDSEQYF
- TRBJ2-1 TRBV20-1 - TGCAGTGCTAGAGGGGGCCCGTCATCTAATGTGCAGTTCTTC CSARGGPSSNVQFF
few TRBJ2-3 TRBV12-3/TRBV12-4 TRBD2 TGTGCCAGCAGGATTAAAGCGGGGGGGCCCACAGATGCGCAGTATTTT CASRIKAGGPTDAQYF
few TRBJ1-1 TRBV3-1 - TGTGCCAGCAGCCAAGAATACAGGGTGTTGGGCACTGAAGCTTTCTTT CASSQEYRVLGTEAFF
many TRBJ2-1 TRBV20-1 - TGCAGTGCTAGCGGGAGTCATCATCTTTCGCAGTTCTTC CSASGSHHLSQFF